This passage covers 17 T cell receptor beta chains from one sample sequenced in a study of cytomegalovirus exposure and HLA in healthy donors. Amplification used 60 Vbeta primers and 13 Jbeta primers. Produced via immunoSEQ multiplex PCR; TCRdb's table is partial and in-frame only. The data contain about 130,000 clones, 6.5% to 9.5% of them singletons. The specimen was PBMCs. The receptors were sampled from a man aged 40-55 years in good health and CMV-seronegative.

This clone was found a few times. The V gene is TRBV9, the J gene TRBJ2-5; 10 bases map to TRBD1. The germline V gene has CDR1 SGDLS and CDR2 YYNGEE. The V segment lost 4 bases and the J segment 5 bases; nucleotides outside the gene matches: 11. The CDR3 covers 16 residues. DNA for the CDR3: TGTGCCAGCAGCTCCTGGAGGGACAGGGGTGTGGAGACCCAGTACTTC. It yields the protein CASSSWRDRGVETQYF.

The J gene is TRBJ1-5, the V gene TRBV19; D unresolved. Germline-derived CDR1 and CDR2 are LNHDA and SQIVND (reference sequence). This CDR3 region has 15 residues. Deletions cut 3 bases from V and 1 base from J, with 10 bases between. CDR3 amino acids: CASSMGSGSNQPQHF. DNA of the CDR3: TGTGCCAGTAGTATGGGGTCGGGGAGCAATCAGCCCCAGCATTTT.

This clone came up a few times. The rearrangement joins TRBV7-2 to TRBJ2-7, with D hard to call. Trimming shortened V by 4 bases and J by 6 bases, and 10 bases separated the two germline ends. The germline gives CDR1 SGHTA, CDR2 FQGNSA. There are 12 residues in the CDR3. CDR3 DNA sequence: TGTGCCAGCAGCTCGATAGTAGCCGAGCAGTACTTC. Translating it yields CASSSIVAEQYF.

This clone was observed many times. The rearrangement links TRBV9 to TRBJ2-3; 14 bases match TRBD2. The V and J ends lost 1 base and 4 bases, in that order; junction bases with no gene match: 5. Looked up from germline, CDR1 is SGDLS and CDR2 is YYNGEE. The CDR3 has 17 residues. The CDR3 nucleotides are TGTGCCAGCAGCGTACACCCGACTAGCGGGGGGGCAGATACGCAGTATTTT. It translates to CASSVHPTSGGADTQYF.

V gene TRBV6-1 combines with J gene TRBJ2-7; weak D call: TRBD2 (5 bases). The CDR3 contains 14 residues. Trimming pared 8 bases from V and 2 bases from J, leaving 16 bases between. Germline lookup yields CDR1 MNHNS and CDR2 SASEGT. CDR3 in DNA: TGTGCCAGCGCCCCGGGGTTCGAACCCTACGAGCAGTACTTC. It specifies CASAPGFEPYEQYF.

This clone was found a few times. This rearrangement joins TRBV19 to TRBJ1-1; 7 nucleotides align to TRBD1. CDR1 and CDR2 (germline): LNHDA, SQIVND (reference sequence). This CDR3 is built from 14 residues. After removal of 7 bases from V and 3 bases from J, the junction contained 8 bases not matched to a gene. Written as DNA, the CDR3 is TGTGCCAGTACCCCAGGGGGTAGGTACACTGAAGCTTTCTTT. Translated, it gives CASTPGGRYTEAFF.

The rearrangement joins TRBV2 to TRBJ2-7, with 10 positions matching TRBD2. CDR1 and CDR2 from the germline V gene are SNHLY and FYNNEI. The J segment lost 3 bases and the V segment lost 3 bases, leaving 2 bases of the junction unmatched. CDR3 size: 14 residues. The CDR3 here is CASSETSGRYEQYF. The CDR3 DNA reads as TGTGCCAGCAGTGAGACTAGCGGGCGCTACGAGCAGTACTTC.

V usage is TRBV4-2 and J usage is TRBJ1-6; 8 bases align to TRBD1. The CDR3 contains 15 residues. The V and J ends lost 3 bases and 4 bases, in that order; junction bases with no gene match: 2. The germline V gene encodes CDR1 LGHNA and CDR2 YNFKEQ. For the CDR3, the DNA is TGTGCCAGCAGCCAGAGACAGGGGTATAATTCACCCCTCCACTTT. This translates into CASSQRQGYNSPLHF.

Only a few counts were recorded for this clone. This chain's CDR3 is CASSAWGGGQPQHF. The CDR3 coding sequence is TGTGCCAGCAGCGCTTGGGGTGGAGGTCAGCCCCAGCATTTT. The V and J genes are TRBV7-9 and TRBJ1-5; D is unresolved. Trimming left V 5 bases short and J 6 bases short, with 14 bases between. CDR3 length equals 14 residues. Germline CDR1 SEHNR, CDR2 FQNEAQ (reference sequence).

The rearrangement joins TRBV7-6 to TRBJ1-4; 11 bases are a match to TRBD1. Germline CDR1 reads SGHVS; CDR2 reads FNYEAQ. The V segment lost 2 bases and the J segment 5 bases; nucleotides outside the gene matches: 7. CDR3 length equals 17 residues. The CDR3 loop is CASSLRDRGVKNEKLFF. CDR3 nucleotide sequence: TGTGCCAGCAGCTTACGGGACAGGGGGGTTAAGAATGAAAAACTGTTTTTT.

V usage is TRBV7-9 and J usage is TRBJ1-2; 10 bases are a match to TRBD1. CDR1 is SEHNR and CDR2 is FQNEAQ in the germline V gene (reference sequence). Trimming took 7 bases from V and 5 from J; bases not matched to a gene: 13. This CDR3 comprises 16 residues. The CDR3 sequence: CASTPSGDRGGYGYTF. CDR3 DNA: TGTGCCAGCACCCCGTCAGGGGACAGGGGAGGGTATGGCTACACCTTC.

This sequence joins TRBV28 and TRBJ2-2, with 8 positions matching TRBD1. Germline V CDR1 and CDR2: MDHEN, SYDVKM. CDR3 size: 16 residues. V shed 3 bases, J shed 4 bases, and the junction held 7 bases outside the gene matches. In nucleotides, the CDR3 is TGTGCCAGCAGTTTCCATAGCAGGGGGCGCACCGGGGAGCTGTTTTTT. Encoded protein: CASSFHSRGRTGELFF.

This rearrangement joins TRBV5-4 to TRBJ2-3; the match to TRBD1 covers 7 bases. Germline loops: CDR1 SGHNT, CDR2 YYREEE (reference sequence). The CDR3 runs to 17 residues. The V and J ends lost 7 bases and 2 bases, in that order; junction bases with no gene match: 16. CDR3 DNA sequence: TGTGCCAGCTGGGGGACCGGGGAAGGGGGCTTCACAGATACGCAGTATTTT. As protein: CASWGTGEGGFTDTQYF. Full variable domain (missing parts from reference TRBV5-4 and TRBJ2-3): ETGVTQSPTHLIKTRGQQVTLRCSSQSGHNTVSWYQQALGQGPQFIFQYYREEENGRGNFPPRFSGLQFPNYSSELNVNALELDDSALYLCASWGTGEGGFTDTQYFGPGTRLTVL.

The J gene is TRBJ2-5, the V gene TRBV5-1, with D perhaps matching TRBD2 (6 bases). Looked up from germline, CDR1 is SGHRS and CDR2 is YFSETQ. Trimming stripped 4 bases from V and 3 bases from J, with 10 bases between. The CDR3 totals 13 residues. The DNA for the CDR3 is TGCGCCAGCAGCACCGGGAGAAAAGAGACCCAGTACTTC. Residues: CASSTGRKETQYF.

The chain uses TRBV6-1 and TRBJ2-3, with 7 bases matching TRBD1. The V segment lost 5 bases and the J segment 4 bases; nucleotides outside the gene matches: 6. The CDR3 extends over 14 amino acids. Germline V gene lookup returns CDR1 MNHNS and CDR2 SASEGT. The CDR3 loop reads CASSTEQGADTQYF. The DNA of the CDR3 is TGTGCCAGCAGTACAGAGCAGGGGGCAGATACGCAGTATTTT.

This clone was found a few times. The rearrangement uses TRBV27 and TRBJ1-1; tentatively, D is TRBD1 (5 bases). Germline loops: CDR1 MNHEY, CDR2 SMNVEV (reference sequence). V lost 8 bases and J lost 2, with 9 bases in between. The CDR3 extends over 12 amino acids. CDR3 in amino acids: CASCDSNTEAFF. Written as DNA, the CDR3 is TGTGCCAGCTGCGACAGCAACACTGAAGCTTTCTTT.

The chain uses TRBV19 and TRBJ1-2; D is possibly TRBD1 (5 bases). The CDR3 covers 13 residues. The germline CDR1 and CDR2 sequences are LNHDA and SQIVND (reference sequence). V was shortened by 8 bases and J by 4 bases, with 14 bases between the two germline ends. This chain's CDR3 is CASLDSLGYGYTF. In DNA, the CDR3 is TGTGCCAGTCTCGACAGCCTTGGCTATGGCTACACCTTC.